This record concerns one T cell receptor (beta chain) sequence. The data derive from a study of blood T cell repertoires in COVID-19. The wider study: The United States, Italy and Spain provided the acute and convalescent COVID-19 samples. Sample material is recorded as cDNA or gDNA derived from T cells, B-cell-depleted T cells, or PBMCs.

In the original workflow: Amplification of reference gene primers provided the estimated nucleated cell counts. The table came from immunoSEQ multiplex PCR; TCRdb's copy has only in-frame clones and leaves some out. V and J calls and clone size come straight from that table; D and trimming were deduced from the DNA. Here the sample spans more than 200,000 clones, approximately 80% being singletons. Germline CDR1 reads LGHDT; CDR2 reads YNNKEL (reference sequence). Between the trimmed V and J ends, which lost 3 bases and 2 bases, there was a span of 8 bases. CDR3 size: 13 residues. The chain employs TRBV3-1 (or the pseudogene TRBV3-2) and TRBJ2-7; a possible D gene is TRBD1 (6 bases). The clonotype was recovered from a man in his forties with acute or convalescent COVID-19. Sequenced: peripheral blood. For the CDR3, the DNA is TGTGCCAGCAGCCAGGGGACACCCTACGAGCAGTACTTC. This sequence encodes CASSQGTPYEQYF.